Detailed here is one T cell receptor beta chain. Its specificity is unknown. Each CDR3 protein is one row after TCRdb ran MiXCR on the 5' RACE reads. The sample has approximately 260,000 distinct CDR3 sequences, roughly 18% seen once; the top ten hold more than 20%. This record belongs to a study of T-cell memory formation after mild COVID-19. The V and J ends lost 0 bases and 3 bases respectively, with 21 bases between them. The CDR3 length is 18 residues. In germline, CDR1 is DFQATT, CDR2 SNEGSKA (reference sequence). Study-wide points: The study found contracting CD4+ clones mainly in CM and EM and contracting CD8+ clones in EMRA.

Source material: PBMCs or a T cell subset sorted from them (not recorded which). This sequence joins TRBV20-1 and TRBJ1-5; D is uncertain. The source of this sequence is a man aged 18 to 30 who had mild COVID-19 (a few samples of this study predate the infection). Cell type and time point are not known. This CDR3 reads CSARDEVTGTLFNQPQHF. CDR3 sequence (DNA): TGCAGTGCTAGAGATGAAGTAACGGGCACTCTGTTCAATCAGCCCCAGCATTTT.